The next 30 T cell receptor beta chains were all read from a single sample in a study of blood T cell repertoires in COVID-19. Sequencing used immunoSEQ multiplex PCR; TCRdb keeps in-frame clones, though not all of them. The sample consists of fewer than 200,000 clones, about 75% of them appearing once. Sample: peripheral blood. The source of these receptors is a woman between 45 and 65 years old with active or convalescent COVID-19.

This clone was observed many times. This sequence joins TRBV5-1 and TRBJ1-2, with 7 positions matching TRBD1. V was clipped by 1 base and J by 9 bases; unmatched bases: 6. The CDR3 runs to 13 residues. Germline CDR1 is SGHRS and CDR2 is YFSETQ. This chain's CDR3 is CASSLHRGTSYTF. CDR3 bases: TGCGCCAGCAGCTTGCACAGGGGTACAAGCTACACCTTC.

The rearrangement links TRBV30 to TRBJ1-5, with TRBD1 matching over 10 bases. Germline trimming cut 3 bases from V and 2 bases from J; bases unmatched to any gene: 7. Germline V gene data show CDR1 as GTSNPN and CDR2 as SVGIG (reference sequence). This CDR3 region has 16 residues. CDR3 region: CAWRDPGTGGNQPQHF. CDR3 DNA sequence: TGTGCCTGGAGGGATCCCGGGACAGGGGGCAATCAGCCCCAGCATTTT. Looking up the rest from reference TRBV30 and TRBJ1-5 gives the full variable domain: SQTIHQWPATLVQPVGSPLSLECTVEGTSNPNLYWYRQAAGRGLQLLFYSVGIGQISSEVPQNLSASRPQDRQFILSSKKLLLSDSGFYLCAWRDPGTGGNQPQHFGDGTRLSIL.

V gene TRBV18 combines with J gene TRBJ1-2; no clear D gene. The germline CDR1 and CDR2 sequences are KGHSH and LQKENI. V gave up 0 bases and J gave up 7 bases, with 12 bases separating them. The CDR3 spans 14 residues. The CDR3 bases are TGTGCCAGCTCACCACCGTCCCGTGGAGGTGGCTACACCTTC. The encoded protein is CASSPPSRGGGYTF. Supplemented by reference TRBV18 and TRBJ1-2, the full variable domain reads NAGVMQNPRHLVRRRGQEARLRCSPMKGHSHVYWYRQLPEEGLKFMVYLQKENIIDESGMPKERFSAEFPKEGPSILRIQQVVRGDSAAYFCASSPPSRGGGYTFGSGTRLTVV.

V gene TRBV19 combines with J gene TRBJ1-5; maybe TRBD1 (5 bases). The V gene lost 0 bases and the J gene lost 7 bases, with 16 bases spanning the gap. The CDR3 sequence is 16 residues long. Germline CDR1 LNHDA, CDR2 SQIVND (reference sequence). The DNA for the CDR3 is TGTGCCAGTAGTATAGAGGGCGGGGGGGTTGGACAGCCCCAGCATTTT. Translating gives CASSIEGGGVGQPQHF.

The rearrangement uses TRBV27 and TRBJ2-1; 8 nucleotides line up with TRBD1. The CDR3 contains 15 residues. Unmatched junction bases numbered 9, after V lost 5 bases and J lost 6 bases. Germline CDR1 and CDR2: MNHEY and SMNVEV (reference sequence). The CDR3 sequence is CASSPRQGFGNEQFF. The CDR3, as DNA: TGTGCCAGCAGTCCCCGACAGGGGTTCGGCAATGAGCAGTTCTTC.

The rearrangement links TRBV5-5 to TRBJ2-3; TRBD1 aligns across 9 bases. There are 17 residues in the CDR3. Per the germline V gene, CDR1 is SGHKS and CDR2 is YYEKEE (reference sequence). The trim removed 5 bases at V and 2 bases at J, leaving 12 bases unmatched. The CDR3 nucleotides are TGTGCCAGCAGTTTCCCTCCGGGACAGGGCCACACAGATACGCAGTATTTT. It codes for CASSFPPGQGHTDTQYF.

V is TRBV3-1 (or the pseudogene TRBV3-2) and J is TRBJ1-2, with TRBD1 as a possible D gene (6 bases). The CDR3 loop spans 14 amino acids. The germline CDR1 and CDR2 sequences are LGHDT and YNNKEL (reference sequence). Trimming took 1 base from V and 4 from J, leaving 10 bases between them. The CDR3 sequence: CASSQGGQFYGYTF. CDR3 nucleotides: TGTGCCAGCAGCCAAGGAGGACAGTTCTATGGCTACACCTTC.

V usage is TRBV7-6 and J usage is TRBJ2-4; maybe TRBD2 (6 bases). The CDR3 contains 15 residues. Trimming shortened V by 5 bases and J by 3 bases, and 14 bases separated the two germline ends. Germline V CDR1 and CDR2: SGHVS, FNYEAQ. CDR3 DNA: TGTGCCAGCAGCCGGGGGTATCGTGGCAAAAACATTCAGTACTTC. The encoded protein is CASSRGYRGKNIQYF.

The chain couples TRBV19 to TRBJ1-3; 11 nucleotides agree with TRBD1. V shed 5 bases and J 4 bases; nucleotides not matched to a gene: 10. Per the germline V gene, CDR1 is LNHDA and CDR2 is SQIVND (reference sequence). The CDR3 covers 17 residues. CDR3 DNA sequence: TGTGCCAGTAGTCCGGACAGGGGGCTAGATTGGGGAAACACCATATATTTT. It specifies CASSPDRGLDWGNTIYF.

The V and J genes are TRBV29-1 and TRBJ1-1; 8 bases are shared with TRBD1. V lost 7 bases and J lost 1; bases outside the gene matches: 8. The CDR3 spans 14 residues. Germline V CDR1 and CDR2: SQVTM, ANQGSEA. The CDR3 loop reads CSGGQESWNTEAFF. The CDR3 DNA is TGCAGCGGGGGACAGGAGTCGTGGAACACTGAAGCTTTCTTT.

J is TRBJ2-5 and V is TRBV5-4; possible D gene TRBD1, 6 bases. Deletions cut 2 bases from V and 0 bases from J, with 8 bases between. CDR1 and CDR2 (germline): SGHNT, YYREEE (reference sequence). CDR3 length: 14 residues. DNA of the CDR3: TGTGCCAGCAGCTTTAGGACAGACCAAGAGACCCAGTACTTC. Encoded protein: CASSFRTDQETQYF.

CDR3 bases: TGTGCCAGCAGGACAGGGGGGTACGAGCAGTACTTC. This translates into CASRTGGYEQYF. The genes are TRBV25-1 and TRBJ2-7; 9 bases are a match to TRBD1. This CDR3 has 12 residues. CDR1 and CDR2 from the germline V gene are MGHDK and SYGVNS. V shed 6 bases, J shed 4 bases, and the junction held 1 base outside the gene matches.

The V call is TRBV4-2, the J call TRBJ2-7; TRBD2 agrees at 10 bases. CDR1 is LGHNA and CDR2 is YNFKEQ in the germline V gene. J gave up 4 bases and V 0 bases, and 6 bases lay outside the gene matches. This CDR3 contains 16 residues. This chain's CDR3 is CASSQDLLAGEYEQYF. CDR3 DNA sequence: TGTGCCAGCAGCCAAGACTTGCTAGCGGGGGAGTACGAGCAGTACTTC.

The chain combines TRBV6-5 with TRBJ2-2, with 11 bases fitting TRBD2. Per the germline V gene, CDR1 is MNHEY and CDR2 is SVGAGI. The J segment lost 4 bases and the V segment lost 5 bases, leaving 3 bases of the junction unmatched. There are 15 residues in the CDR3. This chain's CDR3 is CASSKLAGATGELFF. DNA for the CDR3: TGTGCCAGCAGTAAACTAGCGGGGGCCACCGGGGAGCTGTTTTTT.

Here the CDR3 DNA reads TGTGCCAGCAGCCAAGTGGGCGGACAACGCTATGGCTACACCTTC. Translation: CASSQVGGQRYGYTF. The chain employs TRBV4-2 and TRBJ1-2; D is perhaps TRBD1 (5 bases). Looked up from germline, CDR1 is LGHNA and CDR2 is YNFKEQ. V lost 1 base and J 4 bases, leaving 13 bases between the germline ends. There are 15 residues in the CDR3.

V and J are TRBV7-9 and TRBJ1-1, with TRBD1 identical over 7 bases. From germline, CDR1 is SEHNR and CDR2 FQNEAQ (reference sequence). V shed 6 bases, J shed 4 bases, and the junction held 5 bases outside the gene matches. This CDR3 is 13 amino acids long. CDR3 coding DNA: TGTGCCAGCAGTGTACAGGGGTTCACTGAAGCTTTCTTT. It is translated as CASSVQGFTEAFF.

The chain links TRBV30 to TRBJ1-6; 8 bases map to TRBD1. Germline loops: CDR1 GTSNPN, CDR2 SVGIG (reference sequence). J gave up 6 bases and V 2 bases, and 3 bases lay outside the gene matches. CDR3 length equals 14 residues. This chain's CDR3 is CAWSRTGRNSPLHF. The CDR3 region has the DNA TGTGCCTGGAGTCGGACAGGGCGTAATTCACCCCTCCACTTT.

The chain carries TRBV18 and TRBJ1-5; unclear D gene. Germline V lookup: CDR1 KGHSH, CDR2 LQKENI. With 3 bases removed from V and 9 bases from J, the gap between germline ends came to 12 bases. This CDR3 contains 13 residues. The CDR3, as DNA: TGTGCCAGCTCACCGGATGGAGAGAGGCCCCAGCATTTT. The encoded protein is CASSPDGERPQHF.

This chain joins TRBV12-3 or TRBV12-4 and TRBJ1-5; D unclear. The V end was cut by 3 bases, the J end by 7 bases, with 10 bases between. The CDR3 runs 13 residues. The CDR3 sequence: CASSFTGVQPQHF. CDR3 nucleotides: TGTGCCAGCAGTTTTACGGGAGTCCAGCCCCAGCATTTT.

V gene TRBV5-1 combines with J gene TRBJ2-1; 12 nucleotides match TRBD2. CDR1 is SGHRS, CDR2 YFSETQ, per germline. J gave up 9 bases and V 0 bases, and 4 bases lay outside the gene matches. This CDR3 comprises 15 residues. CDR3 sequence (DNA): TGCGCCAGCAGCTTGGGGACTAGCGGGATTAGTGAGCAGTTCTTC. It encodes CASSLGTSGISEQFF.

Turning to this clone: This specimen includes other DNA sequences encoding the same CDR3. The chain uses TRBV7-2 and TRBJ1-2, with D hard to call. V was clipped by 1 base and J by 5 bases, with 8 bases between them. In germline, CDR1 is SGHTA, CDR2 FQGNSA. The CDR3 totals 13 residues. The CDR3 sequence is CASSLDSLYGYTF. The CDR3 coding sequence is TGTGCCAGCAGCTTAGACAGCCTTTATGGCTACACCTTC.

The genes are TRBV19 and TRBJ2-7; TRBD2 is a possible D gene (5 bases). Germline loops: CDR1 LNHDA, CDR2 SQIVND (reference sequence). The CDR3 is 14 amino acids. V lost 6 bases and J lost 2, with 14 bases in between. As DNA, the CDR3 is TGTGCCAGTAGCCCCACCGGAGGCCCCTACGAGCAGTACTTC. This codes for CASSPTGGPYEQYF.

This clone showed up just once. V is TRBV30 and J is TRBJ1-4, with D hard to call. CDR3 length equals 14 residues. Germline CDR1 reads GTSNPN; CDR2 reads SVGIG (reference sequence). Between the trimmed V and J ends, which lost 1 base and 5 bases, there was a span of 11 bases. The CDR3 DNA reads TGTGCCTGGAGTGACTGGCCGGAGAATGAAAAACTGTTTTTT. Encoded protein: CAWSDWPENEKLFF.

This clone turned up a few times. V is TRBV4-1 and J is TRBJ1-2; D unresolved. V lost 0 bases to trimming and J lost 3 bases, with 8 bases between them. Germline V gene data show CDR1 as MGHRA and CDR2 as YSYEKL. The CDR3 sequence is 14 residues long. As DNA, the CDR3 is TGCGCCAGCAGCCAAGATCTAGGTTACTATGGCTACACCTTC. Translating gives CASSQDLGYYGYTF.

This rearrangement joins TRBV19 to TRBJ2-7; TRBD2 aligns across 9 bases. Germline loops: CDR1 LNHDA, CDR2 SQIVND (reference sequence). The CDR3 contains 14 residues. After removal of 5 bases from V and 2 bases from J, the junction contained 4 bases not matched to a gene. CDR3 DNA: TGTGCCAGTAGTCCAATAGCGGGAGCCTACGAGCAGTACTTC. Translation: CASSPIAGAYEQYF.

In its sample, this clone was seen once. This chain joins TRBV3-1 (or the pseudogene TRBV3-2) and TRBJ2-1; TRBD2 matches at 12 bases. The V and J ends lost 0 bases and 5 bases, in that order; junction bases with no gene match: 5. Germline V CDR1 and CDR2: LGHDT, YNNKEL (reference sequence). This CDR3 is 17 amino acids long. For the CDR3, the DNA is TGTGCCAGCAGCCAAGATTTCGGACTAGCGGGGAACAATGAGCAGTTCTTC. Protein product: CASSQDFGLAGNNEQFF.

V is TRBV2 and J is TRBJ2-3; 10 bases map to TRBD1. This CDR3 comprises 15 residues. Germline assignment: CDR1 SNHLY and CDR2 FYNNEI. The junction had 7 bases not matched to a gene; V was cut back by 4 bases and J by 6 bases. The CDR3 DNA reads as TGTGCCAGCAGTGCGGGACAGGGGATTCGCGATACGCAGTATTTT. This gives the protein CASSAGQGIRDTQYF.

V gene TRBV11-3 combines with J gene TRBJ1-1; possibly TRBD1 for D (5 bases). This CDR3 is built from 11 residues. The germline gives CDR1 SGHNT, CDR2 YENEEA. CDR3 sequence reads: CGAVRDTEAFF. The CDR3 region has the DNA TGTGGGGCAGTCAGGGACACTGAAGCTTTCTTT.

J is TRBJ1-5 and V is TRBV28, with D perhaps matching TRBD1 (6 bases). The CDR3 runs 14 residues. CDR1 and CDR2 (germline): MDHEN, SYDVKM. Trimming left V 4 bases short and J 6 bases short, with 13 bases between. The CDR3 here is CASSSPQGSQPQHF. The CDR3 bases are TGTGCCAGCAGTTCCCCCCAGGGGAGTCAGCCCCAGCATTTT. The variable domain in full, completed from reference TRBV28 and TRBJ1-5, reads DVKVTQSSRYLVKRTGEKVFLECVQDMDHENMFWYRQDPGLGLRLIYFSYDVKMKEKGDIPEGYSVSREKKERFSLILESASTNQTSMYLCASSSPQGSQPQHFGDGTRLSIL.

The CDR3 loop reads CASSPRAGPSDNSPLHF. The CDR3 DNA sequence: TGTGCCAGCAGCCCGAGGGCAGGCCCCAGCGATAATTCACCCCTCCACTTT. The rearrangement uses TRBV7-9 and TRBJ1-6; no clear D. V was trimmed by 5 bases and J by 5 bases, leaving 19 bases between them. Germline CDR1 reads SEHNR; CDR2 reads FQNEAQ (reference sequence). This CDR3 region has 17 residues. Together with reference TRBV7-9 and TRBJ1-6, the CDR3 gives the full variable domain: DTGVSQNPRHKITKRGQNVTFRCDPISEHNRLYWYRQTLGQGPEFLTYFQNEAQLEKSRLLSDRFSAERPKGSFSTLEIQRTEQGDSAMYLCASSPRAGPSDNSPLHFGNGTRLTVT.